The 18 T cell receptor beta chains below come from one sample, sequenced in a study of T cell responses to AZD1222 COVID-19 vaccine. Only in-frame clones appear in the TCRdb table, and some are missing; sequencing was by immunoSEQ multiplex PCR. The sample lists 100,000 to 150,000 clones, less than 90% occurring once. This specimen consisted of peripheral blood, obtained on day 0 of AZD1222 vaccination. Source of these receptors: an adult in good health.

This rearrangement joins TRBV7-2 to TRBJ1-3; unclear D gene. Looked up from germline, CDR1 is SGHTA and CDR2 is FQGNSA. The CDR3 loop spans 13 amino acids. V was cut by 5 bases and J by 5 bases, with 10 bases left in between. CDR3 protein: CASSPGMRNTIYF. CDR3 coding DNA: TGTGCCAGCAGCCCGGGGATGAGAAACACCATATATTTT.

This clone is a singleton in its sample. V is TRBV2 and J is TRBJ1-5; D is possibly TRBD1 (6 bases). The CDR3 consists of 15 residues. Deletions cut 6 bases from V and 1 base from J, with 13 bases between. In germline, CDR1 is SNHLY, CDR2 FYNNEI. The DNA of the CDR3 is TGTGCCAGCAGCGAGGACAGTCTCAGCAATCAGCCCCAGCATTTT. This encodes CASSEDSLSNQPQHF. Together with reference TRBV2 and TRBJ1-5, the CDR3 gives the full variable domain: EPEVTQTPSHQVTQMGQEVILRCVPISNHLYFYWYRQILGQKVEFLVSFYNNEISEKSEIFDDQFSVERPDGSNFTLKIRSTKLEDSAMYFCASSEDSLSNQPQHFGDGTRLSIL.

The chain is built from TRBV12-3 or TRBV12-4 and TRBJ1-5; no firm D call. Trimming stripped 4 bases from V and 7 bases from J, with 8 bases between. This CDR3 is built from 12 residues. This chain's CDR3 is CASSSQEQPQHF. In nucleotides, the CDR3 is TGTGCCAGCAGTTCCCAAGAACAGCCCCAGCATTTT.

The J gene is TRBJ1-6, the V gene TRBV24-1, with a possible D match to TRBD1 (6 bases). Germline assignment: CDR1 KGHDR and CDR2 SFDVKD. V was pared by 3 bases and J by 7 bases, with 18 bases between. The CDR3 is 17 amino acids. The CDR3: CATSDGDLGARNSPLHF. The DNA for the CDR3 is TGTGCCACCAGTGATGGCGATCTGGGGGCACGGAATTCACCCCTCCACTTT.

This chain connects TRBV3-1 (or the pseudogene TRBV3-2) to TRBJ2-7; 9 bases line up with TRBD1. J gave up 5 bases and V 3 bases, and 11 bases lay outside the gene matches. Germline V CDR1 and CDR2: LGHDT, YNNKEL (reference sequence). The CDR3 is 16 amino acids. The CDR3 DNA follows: TGTGCCAGCAGCCAGACAATACAGGGGGCCTCAGACGAGCAGTACTTC. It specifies CASSQTIQGASDEQYF.

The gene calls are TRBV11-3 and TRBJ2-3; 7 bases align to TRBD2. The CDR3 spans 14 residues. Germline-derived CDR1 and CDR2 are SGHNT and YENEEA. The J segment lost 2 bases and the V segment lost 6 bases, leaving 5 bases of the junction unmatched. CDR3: CASSSGQYTDTQYF. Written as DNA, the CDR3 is TGTGCCAGCAGTAGCGGGCAATACACAGATACGCAGTATTTT.

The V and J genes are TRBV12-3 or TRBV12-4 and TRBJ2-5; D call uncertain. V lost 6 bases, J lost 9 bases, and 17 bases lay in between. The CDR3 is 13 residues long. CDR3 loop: CASSQDPIRAQYF. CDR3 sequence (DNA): TGTGCCAGCAGCCAAGACCCGATTAGGGCCCAGTACTTC.

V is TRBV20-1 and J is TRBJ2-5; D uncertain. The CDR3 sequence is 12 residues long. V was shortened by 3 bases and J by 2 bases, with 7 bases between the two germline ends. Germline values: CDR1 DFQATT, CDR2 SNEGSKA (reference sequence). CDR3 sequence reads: CSASTGQETQYF. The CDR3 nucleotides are TGCAGTGCTAGTACCGGACAAGAGACCCAGTACTTC.

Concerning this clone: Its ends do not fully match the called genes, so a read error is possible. CDR3 in amino acids: CAGSLRTSGGGYQETQYF. The CDR3 DNA reads as TGTGCCGGCAGCCTCAGGACTAGCGGGGGAGGGTACCAAGAGACCCAGTACTTC. The chain recombines TRBV7-9 with TRBJ2-5; 13 nucleotides align to TRBD2. Germline CDR1 reads SEHNR; CDR2 reads FQNEAQ (reference sequence). This CDR3 region has 18 residues.

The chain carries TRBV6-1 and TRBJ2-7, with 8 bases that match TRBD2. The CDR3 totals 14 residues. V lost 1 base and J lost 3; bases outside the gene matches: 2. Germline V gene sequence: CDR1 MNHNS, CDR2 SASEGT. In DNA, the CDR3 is TGTGCCAGCAGTGAAGTTCGGGGGGGCTACGAGCAGTACTTC. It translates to CASSEVRGGYEQYF.

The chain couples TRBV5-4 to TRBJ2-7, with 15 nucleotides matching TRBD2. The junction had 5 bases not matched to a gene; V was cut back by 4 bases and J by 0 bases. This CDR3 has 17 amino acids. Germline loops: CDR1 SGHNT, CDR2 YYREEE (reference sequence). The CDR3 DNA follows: TGTGCCAGCAGCCCGGGACTAGCGGGAGGCCCCTCCTACGAGCAGTACTTC. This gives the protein CASSPGLAGGPSYEQYF.

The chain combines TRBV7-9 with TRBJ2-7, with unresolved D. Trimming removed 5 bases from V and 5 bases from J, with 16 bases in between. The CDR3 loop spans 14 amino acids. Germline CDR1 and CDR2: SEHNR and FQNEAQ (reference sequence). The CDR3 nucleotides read TGTGCCAGCAGCCAAGCAAAGGGCGGAAACGAGCAGTACTTC. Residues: CASSQAKGGNEQYF.

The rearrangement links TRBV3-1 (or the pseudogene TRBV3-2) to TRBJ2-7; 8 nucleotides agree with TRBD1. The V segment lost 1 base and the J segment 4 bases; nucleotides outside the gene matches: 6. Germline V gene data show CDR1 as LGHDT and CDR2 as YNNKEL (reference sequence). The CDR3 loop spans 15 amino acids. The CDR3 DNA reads TGTGCCAGCAGCCAAGCAGGGGGCGCGGAATACGAGCAGTACTTC. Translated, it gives CASSQAGGAEYEQYF.

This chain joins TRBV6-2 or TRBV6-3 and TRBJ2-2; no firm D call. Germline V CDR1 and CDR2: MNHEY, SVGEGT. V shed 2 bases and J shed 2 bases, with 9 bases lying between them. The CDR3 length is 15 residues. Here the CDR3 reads CASSYDSRNTGELFF. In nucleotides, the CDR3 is TGTGCCAGCAGTTACGACTCTAGAAACACCGGGGAGCTGTTTTTT.

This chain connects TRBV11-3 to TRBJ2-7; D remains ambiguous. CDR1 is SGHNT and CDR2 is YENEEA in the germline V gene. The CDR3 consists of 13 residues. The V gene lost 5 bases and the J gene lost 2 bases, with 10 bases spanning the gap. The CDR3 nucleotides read TGTGCCAGCAGCCTTTTTACGGCCTACGAGCAGTACTTC. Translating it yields CASSLFTAYEQYF.

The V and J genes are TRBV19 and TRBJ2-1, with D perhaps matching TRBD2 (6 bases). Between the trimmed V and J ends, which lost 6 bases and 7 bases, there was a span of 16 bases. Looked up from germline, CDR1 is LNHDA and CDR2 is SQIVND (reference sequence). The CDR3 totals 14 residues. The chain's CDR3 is CASRREQQGNEQFF. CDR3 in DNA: TGTGCCAGTAGACGGGAGCAGCAAGGGAATGAGCAGTTCTTC.

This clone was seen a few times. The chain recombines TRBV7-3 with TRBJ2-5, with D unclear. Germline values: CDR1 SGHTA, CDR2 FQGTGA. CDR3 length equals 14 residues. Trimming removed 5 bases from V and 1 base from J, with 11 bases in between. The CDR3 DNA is TGTGCCAGCAGCCTCACGGGCGGCCAAGAGACCCAGTACTTC. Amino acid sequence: CASSLTGGQETQYF.

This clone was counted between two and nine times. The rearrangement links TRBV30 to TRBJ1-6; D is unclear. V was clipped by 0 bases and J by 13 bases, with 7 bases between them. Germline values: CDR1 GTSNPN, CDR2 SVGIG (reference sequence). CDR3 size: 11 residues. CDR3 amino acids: CAWSVQLPLHF. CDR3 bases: TGTGCCTGGAGTGTTCAACTTCCCCTCCACTTT. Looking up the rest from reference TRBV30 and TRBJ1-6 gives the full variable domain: SQTIHQWPATLVQPVGSPLSLECTVEGTSNPNLYWYRQAAGRGLQLLFYSVGIGQISSEVPQNLSASRPQDRQFILSSKKLLLSDSGFYLCAWSVQLPLHFGNGTRLTVT.